Listed below are T cell receptor beta chains from one sample, sequenced in a study of blood T cell repertoires in COVID-19. Sequencing was performed with immunoSEQ multiplex PCR; in TCRdb, only in-frame clones are kept and a portion is missing. The sample contains roughly 300,000 clones, about 84% of which appear only once. Sequencing was done on a sample of peripheral blood. Every receptor here comes from a woman between 45 and 65 years old with acute or convalescent COVID-19. Each CDR3 is given with its conserved first and last residue. Fields, in order: V gene, J gene, D gene, clone size, CDR3 length, CDR3 protein, CDR3 DNA. The D gene is left open where the match is weak. Size is stated for part of the rows, as once, few or many counts, or as a class when the clone is expanded.

v_gene: TRBV28
j_gene: TRBJ2-4
d_gene: .
abundance: .
len: 15
CDR3aa: CASSDLGQAKNIQYF
CDR3nt: TGTGCCAGCAGCGACTTAGGACAGGCCAAAAACATTCAGTACTTC

v_gene: TRBV9
j_gene: TRBJ2-3
d_gene: .
abundance: few
len: 13
CDR3aa: CASSEPVADTQYF
CDR3nt: TGTGCCAGCAGCGAGCCGGTTGCGGATACGCAGTATTTT

v_gene: TRBV19
j_gene: TRBJ2-2
d_gene: TRBD1
abundance: .
len: 14
CDR3aa: CASRRTGGTGELFF
CDR3nt: TGTGCCAGTAGGAGGACAGGGGGCACCGGGGAGCTGTTTTTT

v_gene: TRBV12-3/TRBV12-4
j_gene: TRBJ1-2
d_gene: .
abundance: few
len: 12
CDR3aa: CASSFSQDGYTF
CDR3nt: TGTGCCAGCAGTTTTTCCCAGGATGGCTACACCTTC

v_gene: TRBV13
j_gene: TRBJ2-7
d_gene: TRBD1
abundance: .
len: 15
CDR3aa: CASSGIGTGFYEQYF
CDR3nt: TGTGCCAGCAGCGGAATCGGGACAGGTTTCTACGAGCAGTACTTC

v_gene: TRBV30
j_gene: TRBJ1-1
d_gene: .
abundance: once
len: 17
CDR3aa: CAWSVSNSHKVNTEAFF
CDR3nt: TGTGCCTGGAGTGTCTCTAACAGTCATAAAGTGAACACTGAAGCTTTCTTT

v_gene: TRBV6-6
j_gene: TRBJ2-1
d_gene: .
abundance: .
len: 15
CDR3aa: CASSSGPSSYNEQFF
CDR3nt: TGTGCCAGCAGCTCAGGGCCCAGCTCCTACAATGAGCAGTTCTTC

v_gene: TRBV19
j_gene: TRBJ1-1
d_gene: .
abundance: .
len: 15
CDR3aa: CASSIDHLTNTEAFF
CDR3nt: TGTGCCAGTAGTATAGATCACTTAACGAACACTGAAGCTTTCTTT

v_gene: TRBV30
j_gene: TRBJ2-7
d_gene: TRBD2
abundance: few
len: 13
CDR3aa: CAWSRSGMDEQYF
CDR3nt: TGTGCCTGGAGTAGAAGCGGGATGGACGAGCAGTACTTC

v_gene: TRBV6-1
j_gene: TRBJ2-5
d_gene: .
abundance: few
len: 15
CDR3aa: CASSEIRGKGRTQYF
CDR3nt: TGTGCCAGCAGTGAAATCAGGGGCAAGGGGAGGACCCAGTACTTC

v_gene: TRBV30
j_gene: TRBJ1-3
d_gene: .
abundance: .
len: 14
CDR3aa: CAWSKGGFGNTIYF
CDR3nt: TGTGCCTGGAGCAAAGGGGGTTTTGGAAACACCATATATTTT

v_gene: TRBV27
j_gene: TRBJ2-1
d_gene: TRBD2
abundance: once
len: 18
CDR3aa: CASSLSPSGRPIYNEQFF
CDR3nt: TGTGCCAGCAGTTTATCCCCTAGCGGGAGGCCCATATACAATGAGCAGTTCTTC

v_gene: TRBV7-3
j_gene: TRBJ2-2
d_gene: .
abundance: .
len: 16
CDR3aa: CASSLSQAVNTGELFF
CDR3nt: TGTGCCAGCAGCTTGTCCCAAGCGGTGAACACCGGGGAGCTGTTTTTT

v_gene: TRBV2
j_gene: TRBJ1-2
d_gene: TRBD1
abundance: .
len: 14
CDR3aa: CASRSWDREDGYTF
CDR3nt: TGTGCCAGCAGGTCGTGGGACAGGGAAGATGGCTACACCTTC

v_gene: TRBV25-1
j_gene: TRBJ1-1
d_gene: .
abundance: .
len: 14
CDR3aa: CASSEGGLNTEAFF
CDR3nt: TGTGCCAGCAGTGAAGGAGGCTTGAACACTGAAGCTTTCTTT

v_gene: TRBV9
j_gene: TRBJ2-2
d_gene: TRBD2
abundance: .
len: 20
CDR3aa: CASSVVGGLAGGTNTGELFF
CDR3nt: TGTGCCAGCAGCGTAGTAGGGGGACTAGCGGGAGGAACGAACACCGGGGAGCTGTTTTTT

v_gene: TRBV30
j_gene: TRBJ2-7
d_gene: TRBD2
abundance: .
len: 19
CDR3aa: CAWSDGLRTSGRAEREQYF
CDR3nt: TGTGCCTGGAGCGACGGTTTAAGGACTAGCGGGAGGGCCGAGAGAGAGCAGTACTTC